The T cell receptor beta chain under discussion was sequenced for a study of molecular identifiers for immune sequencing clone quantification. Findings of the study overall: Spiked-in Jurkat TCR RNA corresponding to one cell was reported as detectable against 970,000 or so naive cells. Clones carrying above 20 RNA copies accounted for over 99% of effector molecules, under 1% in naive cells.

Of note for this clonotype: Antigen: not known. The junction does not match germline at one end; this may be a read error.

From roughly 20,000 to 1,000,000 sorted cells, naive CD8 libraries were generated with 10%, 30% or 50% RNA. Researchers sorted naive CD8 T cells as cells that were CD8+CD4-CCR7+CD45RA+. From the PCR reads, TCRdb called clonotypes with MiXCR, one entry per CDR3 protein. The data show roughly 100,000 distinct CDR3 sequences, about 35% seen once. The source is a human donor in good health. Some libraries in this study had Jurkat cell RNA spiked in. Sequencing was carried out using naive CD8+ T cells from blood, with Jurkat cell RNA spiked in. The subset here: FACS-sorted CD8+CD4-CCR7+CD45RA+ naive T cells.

The CDR3 region is CASQSYERYF. The CDR3 DNA reads as TGTGCCAGCCAGAGCTACGAGCGGTACTTC. This chain connects TRBV28 to TRBJ2-7; D gene unclear. Germline CDR1 reads MDHEN; CDR2 reads SYDVKM. CDR3 length: 10 amino acids.